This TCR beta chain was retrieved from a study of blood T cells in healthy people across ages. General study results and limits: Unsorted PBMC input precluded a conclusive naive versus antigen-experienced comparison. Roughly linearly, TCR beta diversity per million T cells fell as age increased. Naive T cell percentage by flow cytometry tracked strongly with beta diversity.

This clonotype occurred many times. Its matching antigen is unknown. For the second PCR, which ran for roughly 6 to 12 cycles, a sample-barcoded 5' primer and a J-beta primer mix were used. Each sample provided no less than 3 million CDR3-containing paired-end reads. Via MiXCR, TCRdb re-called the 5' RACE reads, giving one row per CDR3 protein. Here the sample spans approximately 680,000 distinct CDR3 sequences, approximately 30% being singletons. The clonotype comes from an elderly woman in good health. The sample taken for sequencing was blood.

This CDR3 reads CASSLNEGYEQFF. CDR3 coding DNA: TGTGCCAGCAGCCTTAATGAGGGCTATGAGCAGTTCTTC. The V call is TRBV6-4, the J call TRBJ2-1, with D possibly being TRBD2 (5 bases). V lost 6 bases, J lost 8 bases, and 14 bases lay in between. The germline CDR1 and CDR2 sequences are MRHNA and SNTAGT. The CDR3 runs 13 residues.